These 3 T cell receptor beta chains were sequenced from one sample in a study of T cell responses to AZD1222 COVID-19 vaccine. The method was immunoSEQ multiplex PCR; TCRdb's version includes in-frame clones alone and lacks a portion of them. The sample contains 130,000 or so clones, 80% to 95% of which appear only once. The sequencing used peripheral blood, collected on day 0 of MenACWY control vaccination. These TCRs come from an adult in good health.

J is TRBJ2-1 and V is TRBV24-1; 13 positions match TRBD2. The CDR3 has 15 residues. Trimming at V came to 6 bases and at J to 5 bases, leaving 3 bases not matched to a gene. Per the germline V gene, CDR1 is KGHDR and CDR2 is SFDVKD. In DNA form, the CDR3 reads TGTGCCACCAGTCCCGGGACTAGCGGGAACAATGAGCAGTTCTTC. Translation gives CATSPGTSGNNEQFF.

The chain links TRBV2 to TRBJ2-1; 7 positions match TRBD2. The CDR3 is 16 residues long. The germline V gene encodes CDR1 SNHLY and CDR2 FYNNEI. With V trimmed by 10 bases and J by 2 bases, 14 bases remained unmatched. The CDR3 DNA follows: TGTGCCATTTCGGGACTACCGGGCGAGGCCTACAATGAGCAGTTCTTC. It yields the protein CAISGLPGEAYNEQFF. Combining the CDR3 with reference TRBV2 and TRBJ2-1 gives the whole variable domain EPEVTQTPSHQVTQMGQEVILRCVPISNHLYFYWYRQILGQKVEFLVSFYNNEISEKSEIFDDQFSVERPDGSNFTLKIRSTKLEDSAMYFCAISGLPGEAYNEQFFGPGTRLTVL.

This clone was seen a handful of times. This chain joins TRBV19 and TRBJ2-7; D is undetermined. Trimming removed 5 bases from V and 4 bases from J, with 9 bases in between. The CDR3 has 12 amino acids. The germline gives CDR1 LNHDA, CDR2 SQIVND (reference sequence). CDR3 bases: TGTGCCAGTAGTCCAAACCTTTACGAGCAGTACTTC. It codes for CASSPNLYEQYF.